The 25 T cell receptor beta chains in this list originate from one sample, sequenced in a study of cytomegalovirus exposure and HLA in healthy donors. The PCR was carried out with 60 Vbeta primers and 13 Jbeta primers. TCRdb's copy holds only in-frame clones and misses some; the assay was immunoSEQ multiplex PCR. The sample carries over 100,000 clones, 64% recorded once. The sequenced material came from PBMCs. These receptor sequences come from a woman between 40 and 50 years old in good health and CMV-seronegative.

The chain joins TRBV5-6 to TRBJ1-2; a weak D match, TRBD1 (5 bases). Looked up from germline, CDR1 is SGHDT and CDR2 is YYEEEE. Trimming left V 7 bases short and J 8 bases short, with 18 bases between. This CDR3 has 13 residues. The CDR3 protein is CASRHRSRGGYTF. The CDR3, as DNA: TGTGCCAGCCGACACAGGTCCCGAGGAGGCTACACCTTC.

The chain carries TRBV5-4 and TRBJ1-1, with a possible D match to TRBD1 (6 bases). This CDR3 is 15 amino acids long. Germline loops: CDR1 SGHNT, CDR2 YYREEE (reference sequence). V shed 5 bases and J shed 0 bases, with 14 bases lying between them. CDR3 region: CASSSPGTLNTEAFF. The DNA for the CDR3 is TGTGCCAGCAGTTCACCCGGGACACTGAACACTGAAGCTTTCTTT.

This clone has at least ten counts. This chain links TRBV7-9 with TRBJ2-1; maybe TRBD1 (5 bases). The CDR3 contains 13 residues. The germline gives CDR1 SEHNR, CDR2 FQNEAQ (reference sequence). The V end lost 5 bases, the J end lost 5 bases, and 10 bases lay between the germline ends. The CDR3 bases are TGTGCCAGCAGCCTAGGGGCCAACAATGAGCAGTTCTTC. Protein product: CASSLGANNEQFF. The complete variable domain, with remaining parts taken from reference TRBV7-9 and TRBJ2-1, reads DTGVSQNPRHKITKRGQNVTFRCDPISEHNRLYWYRQTLGQGPEFLTYFQNEAQLEKSRLLSDRFSAERPKGSFSTLEIQRTEQGDSAMYLCASSLGANNEQFFGPGTRLTVL.

The chain recombines TRBV7-3 with TRBJ1-1, with 8 bases lining up with TRBD1. The V gene's germline CDR1 is SGHTA and CDR2 FQGTGA. The CDR3 has 13 amino acids. With 5 bases clipped from V and 11 bases from J, the junction kept 10 bases outside the gene matches. The DNA for the CDR3 is TGTGCCAGCAGCCCTTCAGGGGGCGAAGGGGCTTTCTTT. It translates to CASSPSGGEGAFF.

This clone has only a few counts. V is TRBV27 and J is TRBJ2-1; perhaps TRBD2 as D (6 bases). Germline CDR1 reads MNHEY; CDR2 reads SMNVEV (reference sequence). V lost 8 bases and J 4 bases, leaving 12 bases between the germline ends. This CDR3 has 13 amino acids. For the CDR3, the DNA is TGTGCCAGCGCGGGACTGGTTTACAATGAGCAGTTCTTC. Translating gives CASAGLVYNEQFF.

This chain connects TRBV7-9 to TRBJ2-5; maybe TRBD1 (5 bases). Trimming left V 0 bases short and J 5 bases short, with 16 bases between. The CDR3 spans 16 residues. CDR1 and CDR2 (germline): SEHNR, FQNEAQ (reference sequence). CDR3 sequence (DNA): TGTGCCAGCAGCTTAGCCTCCGGCAGGGTGTCTGAGACCCAGTACTTC. This codes for CASSLASGRVSETQYF. Using reference TRBV7-9 and TRBJ2-5 for the parts outside the CDR3, the full variable domain is DTGVSQNPRHKITKRGQNVTFRCDPISEHNRLYWYRQTLGQGPEFLTYFQNEAQLEKSRLLSDRFSAERPKGSFSTLEIQRTEQGDSAMYLCASSLASGRVSETQYFGPGTRLLVL.

The genes are TRBV9 and TRBJ1-1; the match to TRBD1 covers 12 bases. Germline V gives CDR1 SGDLS, CDR2 YYNGEE. The V segment lost 2 bases and the J segment 5 bases; nucleotides outside the gene matches: 7. This CDR3 has 16 residues. Here the CDR3 reads CASSVSGTGGRTEAFF. The CDR3 DNA sequence: TGTGCCAGCAGCGTGAGCGGGACAGGGGGCCGGACTGAAGCTTTCTTT.

Only a few counts were recorded for this clone. This CDR3 is also generated by other DNA sequences in the sample. V gene TRBV6-1 combines with J gene TRBJ1-1, with D possibly TRBD1 on 5 matching bases. This CDR3 contains 14 residues. In germline, CDR1 is MNHNS, CDR2 SASEGT. The V end was cut by 2 bases, the J end by 1 base, with 8 bases between. The CDR3 loop is CASSELGGNTEAFF. As DNA, the CDR3 is TGTGCCAGCAGTGAACTCGGGGGGAACACTGAAGCTTTCTTT.

The V and J genes are TRBV19 and TRBJ1-2; D ambiguous. The CDR3 loop spans 19 amino acids. The germline gives CDR1 LNHDA, CDR2 SQIVND (reference sequence). Trimming took 3 bases from V and 1 from J, leaving 24 bases between them. The CDR3 DNA is TGTGCCAGTAGTATCGAGGGTCGGGGTTACATGGAAATTAACTATGGCTACACCTTC. Residues: CASSIEGRGYMEINYGYTF.

The chain joins TRBV6-5 to TRBJ2-2; 7 bases line up with TRBD1. Germline V gene data show CDR1 as MNHEY and CDR2 as SVGAGI. The CDR3 totals 15 residues. Germline trimming cut 6 bases from V and 1 base from J; bases unmatched to any gene: 5. The CDR3 DNA is TGTGCCAGCAGCCAGGACAGGCTGAACACCGGGGAGCTGTTTTTT. It encodes CASSQDRLNTGELFF.

V and J are TRBV19 and TRBJ1-2, with a tentative D call TRBD1 (6 bases). V was shortened by 5 bases and J by 2 bases, with 18 bases between the two germline ends. The germline V gene has CDR1 LNHDA and CDR2 SQIVND (reference sequence). The CDR3 has 16 amino acids. CDR3 nucleotides: TGTGCCAGTAGTCCCTCGGGGTCAGGGGCCAACTATGGCTACACCTTC. Translation gives CASSPSGSGANYGYTF.

The gene calls are TRBV9 and TRBJ1-2, with D hard to call. V gave up 5 bases and J gave up 8 bases, with 7 bases separating them. CDR1 is SGDLS, CDR2 YYNGEE, per germline. The CDR3 contains 10 residues. DNA of the CDR3: TGTGCCAGCAGGATCGGGGGCTACACCTTC. Amino acids: CASRIGGYTF.

This chain uses TRBV27 with TRBJ2-2, with a tentative D call TRBD2 (6 bases). This CDR3 comprises 19 residues. CDR1 is MNHEY and CDR2 is SMNVEV in the germline V gene (reference sequence). V dropped 1 base and J dropped 2 bases, with 20 bases sitting between them. The CDR3 DNA is TGTGCCAGCAGTTTATGGAGGGGTAGCAGAAGAAATAACACCGGGGAGCTGTTTTTT. It codes for CASSLWRGSRRNNTGELFF.

The chain joins TRBV28 to TRBJ1-1, with TRBD1 as a possible D gene (6 bases). Trimming removed 7 bases from V and 2 bases from J, with 14 bases in between. Germline V CDR1 and CDR2: MDHEN, SYDVKM. The length of the CDR3 is 14 residues. In DNA, the CDR3 is TGTGCCAGCACCCCCCGGGACACTAACACTGAAGCTTTCTTT. Translating it yields CASTPRDTNTEAFF.

This clone appeared a few times. The chain has TRBV5-6 and TRBJ1-1; tentatively, D is TRBD1 (5 bases). V dropped 1 base and J dropped 11 bases, with 15 bases sitting between them. This CDR3 spans 13 amino acids. Germline V gene sequence: CDR1 SGHDT, CDR2 YYEEEE. The CDR3 sequence: CASSLRQPPGAFF. For the CDR3, the DNA is TGTGCCAGCAGCTTGAGACAGCCCCCTGGGGCTTTCTTT.

The chain combines TRBV10-2 with TRBJ1-2, with 10 bases identical to TRBD1. The CDR3 length is 12 residues. V shed 7 bases, J shed 6 bases, and the junction held 2 bases outside the gene matches. Germline CDR1 and CDR2: WSHSY and SAAADI. CDR3 residues: CASTDRGNGYTF. CDR3 DNA sequence: TGCGCCAGCACGGACAGGGGGAATGGCTACACCTTC.

This clone has a single count. This chain connects TRBV7-9 to TRBJ2-3; 8 nucleotides line up with TRBD2. The V gene end was trimmed by 4 bases and the J gene end by 5 bases; junction bases not matched to a gene: 8. The germline CDR1 and CDR2 sequences are SEHNR and FQNEAQ (reference sequence). The CDR3 sequence is 15 residues long. The CDR3 DNA sequence: TGTGCCAGCAGCTCGCGTAGCGGGGCGGGAGATACGCAGTATTTT. Translation: CASSSRSGAGDTQYF.

The chain is built from TRBV5-1 and TRBJ2-2, with D tentatively TRBD1 (5 bases). The CDR3 length is 12 residues. V lost 3 bases, J lost 7 bases, and 7 bases lay in between. Germline V gives CDR1 SGHRS, CDR2 YFSETQ. The CDR3 DNA reads as TGCGCCAGCAGCTACCAGGGCGGGGAGCTGTTTTTT. It yields the protein CASSYQGGELFF.

The chain is built from TRBV7-9 and TRBJ1-2; possible D gene TRBD1, 5 bases. This CDR3 contains 16 residues. V lost 0 bases and J lost 5, with 16 bases in between. Germline assignment: CDR1 SEHNR and CDR2 FQNEAQ (reference sequence). In DNA form, the CDR3 reads TGTGCCAGCAGCTTAGCTCGGGCGGGGGACGGGTATGGCTACACCTTC. This sequence encodes CASSLARAGDGYGYTF.

In its sample, this clone was seen once. The chain uses TRBV27 and TRBJ1-6; no clear D. Germline V CDR1 and CDR2: MNHEY, SMNVEV (reference sequence). The CDR3 loop spans 15 amino acids. Trimming pared 3 bases from V and 7 bases from J, leaving 13 bases between. The CDR3, as DNA: TGTGCCAGCAGTTTCACGGGTTTAGGAAATTCACCCCTCCACTTT. Translating it yields CASSFTGLGNSPLHF.

The chain has TRBV29-1 and TRBJ2-5; 12 bases map to TRBD1. Per the germline V gene, CDR1 is SQVTM and CDR2 is ANQGSEA. This CDR3 spans 15 amino acids. The V gene end was trimmed by 7 bases and the J gene end by 1 base; junction bases not matched to a gene: 7. In DNA form, the CDR3 reads TGCAGCGCCCAGGGACAGGGGGCGCCCCAAGAGACCCAGTACTTC. Residues: CSAQGQGAPQETQYF.

The sample holds a few counts of this clone. V is TRBV7-6 and J is TRBJ2-3, with D perhaps TRBD2 (6 bases). Germline V gene data show CDR1 as SGHVS and CDR2 as FNYEAQ. V shed 5 bases and J shed 0 bases, with 18 bases lying between them. This CDR3 region has 17 residues. The CDR3 is CASSPRGGTLSTDTQYF. DNA of the CDR3: TGTGCCAGCAGCCCTAGGGGCGGGACCCTGAGCACAGATACGCAGTATTTT.

The chain joins TRBV30 to TRBJ2-7; possibly TRBD1 for D (6 bases). V was clipped by 3 bases and J by 1 base, with 10 bases between them. The germline gives CDR1 GTSNPN, CDR2 SVGIG (reference sequence). The CDR3 spans 13 residues. The DNA of the CDR3 is TGTGCCTGGAGCGAGGACAGTTCCTACGAGCAGTACTTC. Amino acids: CAWSEDSSYEQYF. The full variable domain, its missing parts supplied by reference TRBV30 and TRBJ2-7, is SQTIHQWPATLVQPVGSPLSLECTVEGTSNPNLYWYRQAAGRGLQLLFYSVGIGQISSEVPQNLSASRPQDRQFILSSKKLLLSDSGFYLCAWSEDSSYEQYFGPGTRLTVT.

The CDR3: CASSYSGTGGRTEQFF. CDR3 sequence (DNA): TGTGCCAGCAGTTATTCCGGGACAGGGGGCCGGACTGAGCAGTTCTTC. The chain is built from TRBV6-5 and TRBJ2-1; 12 nucleotides align to TRBD1. CDR3 length: 16 amino acids. J lost 9 bases, V lost 3 bases, and 9 bases had no gene match. The germline V gene has CDR1 MNHEY and CDR2 SVGAGI.

The J gene is TRBJ1-6, the V gene TRBV27, with 8 bases aligning to TRBD1. This CDR3 spans 15 amino acids. Germline CDR1 reads MNHEY; CDR2 reads SMNVEV (reference sequence). V shed 3 bases, J shed 6 bases, and the junction held 4 bases outside the gene matches. The CDR3 DNA is TGTGCCAGCAGTTTTGGGACAGGAGGTAATTCACCCCTCCACTTT. This codes for CASSFGTGGNSPLHF.